This T cell receptor beta chain was identified in a study of a mutant IDH1 vaccine in newly diagnosed glioma. In the study overall: There were approximately 62% males and about 38% females among treated patients, whose mean age was approximately 44 years. Before enrollment, the patients had been treated with radiotherapy alone, temozolomide alone, or both together. Most of them had received both. Study-level results: A vaccine-induced immune response developed in 93.3% of the patients.

This sample's time point: week 5, during vaccination. A single vaccine dose contained 300 ug of mutant IDH1 20-mer peptide, and topical imiquimod was used with it. Donor diagnoses consisted of new WHO grade 3 or 4 IDH1-mutant, ATRX-lost astrocytomas. This clone was observed a single time. Its antigen is unknown. The length of the CDR3 is 16 residues. The junction had 11 bases not matched to a gene; V was cut back by 2 bases and J by 7 bases. Germline-derived CDR1 and CDR2 are SGHTA and FQGTGA. Sequenced by immunoSEQ multiplex PCR; TCRdb stores in-frame clones only, minus some. The sample has 30,000 to 45,000 clones, 80% to 95% seen once.

This clonotype originated in a man aged 50 or older with glioma. This chain connects TRBV7-3 to TRBJ2-1; 7 nucleotides agree with TRBD2. The sequencing here drew on PBMCs, taken from a glioma patient whose treatment included an IDH1 peptide vaccine. CDR3: CASSLQRGGFNNEQFF. CDR3 bases: TGTGCCAGCAGCTTACAGCGGGGAGGATTCAATAATGAGCAGTTCTTC.